This note documents a single TCR beta chain sequence. The sample belongs to a study of blood T cells in healthy people across ages. For the second PCR, which ran for about 7 to 11 cycles, a sample-barcoded 5' primer and a J-beta primer mix were used. TCRdb redid the calling of the 5' RACE reads with MiXCR, one entry per CDR3 protein. Found here are hundreds of thousands of distinct CDR3 sequences, around 49% of them singletons; the top ten hold around a third. CDR3 length: 16 amino acids. V lost 1 base and J 5 bases, leaving 18 bases between the germline ends. Germline assignment: CDR1 SGHRS and CDR2 YFSETQ.

V gene TRBV5-1 combines with J gene TRBJ2-5; tentative D call: TRBD1 (6 bases). The sequence was collected from an older woman in good health. Sequencing was done on a sample of blood. The CDR3: CASSLWTANPGETQYF. The CDR3 coding sequence is TGCGCCAGCAGCTTGTGGACAGCGAATCCAGGGGAGACCCAGTACTTC.